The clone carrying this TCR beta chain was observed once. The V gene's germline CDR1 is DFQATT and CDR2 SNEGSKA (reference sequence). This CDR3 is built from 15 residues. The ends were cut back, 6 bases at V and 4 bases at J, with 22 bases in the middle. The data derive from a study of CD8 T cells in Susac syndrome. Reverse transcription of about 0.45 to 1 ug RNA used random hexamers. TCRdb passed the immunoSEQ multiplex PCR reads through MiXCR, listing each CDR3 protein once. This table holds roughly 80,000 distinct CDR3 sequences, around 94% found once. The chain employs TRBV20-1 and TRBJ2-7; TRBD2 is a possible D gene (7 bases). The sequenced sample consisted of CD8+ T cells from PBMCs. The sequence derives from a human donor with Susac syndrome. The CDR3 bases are TGCAGTGCCGGTCGGAAGGGGGGGAGATTATACGAGCAGTACTTC. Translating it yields CSAGRKGGRLYEQYF.